This TCR beta chain was recovered during a study of cytomegalovirus exposure and HLA in healthy donors. Study conclusions and caveats: V- and J-gene trimming of TCR beta was linked (in a later analysis) to a missense DCLRE1C variant.

The CDR3 is 14 residues long. Germline V lookup: CDR1 ENHRY, CDR2 SYGVKD. J lost 2 bases, V lost 4 bases, and 2 bases had no gene match. As to this clone: The antigen is not known.

Vbeta (60) and Jbeta (13) primers were used in the PCR. Produced via immunoSEQ multiplex PCR; TCRdb's table is partial and in-frame only. The table gives 150,000 to 200,000 clones; the top ten clones make up around 0.8% of it. Input material: PBMCs. The gene calls are TRBV10-3 and TRBJ1-5; 7 positions agree with TRBD1. The sequence was collected from a woman between 18 and 29 years old in good health and CMV-seropositive. The CDR3 sequence is CAISAGQGNQPQHF. The CDR3 nucleotides read TGTGCCATCAGTGCTGGACAGGGCAATCAGCCCCAGCATTTT.